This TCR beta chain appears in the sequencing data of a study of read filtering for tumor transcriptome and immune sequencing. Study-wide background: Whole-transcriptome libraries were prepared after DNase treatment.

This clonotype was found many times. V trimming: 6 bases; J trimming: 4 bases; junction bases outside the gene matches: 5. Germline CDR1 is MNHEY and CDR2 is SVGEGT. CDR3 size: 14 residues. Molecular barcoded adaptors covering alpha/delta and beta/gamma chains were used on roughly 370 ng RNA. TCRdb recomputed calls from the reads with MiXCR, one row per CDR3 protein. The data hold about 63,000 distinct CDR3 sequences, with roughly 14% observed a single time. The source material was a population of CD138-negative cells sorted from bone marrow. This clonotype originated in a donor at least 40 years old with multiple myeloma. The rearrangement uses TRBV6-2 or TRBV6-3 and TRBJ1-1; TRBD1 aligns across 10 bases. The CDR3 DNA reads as TGTGCCAGCAGCTACGGACAGGGGGGCACTGAAGCTTTCTTT. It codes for CASSYGQGGTEAFF.